The T cell receptor (beta chain) under discussion was sequenced for a study of shared clonotypes between healthy human individuals. Looking at the study overall: Aged between 18 and 49, the donors were a couple of women and three men.

Findings of the study overall: Despite large depth, rarefaction showed incomplete sorted-subset sequencing.

The assay was carried out at the deep level. Clones were read by immunoSEQ multiplex PCR, and TCRdb kept only the in-frame ones, dropping some. The data hold about 2 million clones, with about 95% observed a single time. As concerns this clone: The antigen remains undetermined.

As defined, naive CD8 cells were CD45RO-negative and positively selected for CCR7, with terminally differentiated effector memory CD45RA+ cells excluded. Those who donated were healthy HIV-negative adults, with no recent acute infections or vaccinations reported. Sequencing input: naive CD8+ T cells sorted from blood. This clonotype was obtained from a man aged 18 to 30 in good health.

The CDR3 sequence: CASSQLLGISEQYF. CDR3 nucleotide sequence: TGCGCCAGCAGCCAACTATTAGGGATTAGCGAGCAGTACTTC. This chain connects TRBV4-3 to TRBJ2-7; D is undetermined. CDR1 is LGHNA, CDR2 YSLEER, per germline. The CDR3 is made up of 14 amino acids. Trimming pared 2 bases from V and 6 bases from J, leaving 14 bases between.